This passage covers 32 T cell receptor beta chains from one sample sequenced in a study of early T cells in non-severe SARS-CoV-2 infection. MiXCR was run by TCRdb on the 5' RACE reads, yielding one entry per CDR3 protein. The sample gives tens of thousands of distinct CDR3 sequences, 4.5% to 5% of which show up once; approximately 8.3% is in the top ten. Material: whole blood. The receptors derive from an adult who was a healthcare worker with PCR-confirmed SARS-CoV-2 infection or an uninfected control (not recorded which).

Ten or more counts support this clonotype. The chain links TRBV6-5 to TRBJ2-7, with D possibly TRBD2 on 5 matching bases. The germline V gene has CDR1 MNHEY and CDR2 SVGAGI. This CDR3 is 16 amino acids long. V gave up 1 base and J gave up 0 bases, with 13 bases separating them. The CDR3 here is CASSYWPFGSSYEQYF. CDR3 DNA: TGTGCCAGCAGTTACTGGCCGTTTGGGAGCTCCTACGAGCAGTACTTC.

This clonotype has at least ten counts. V gene TRBV3-1 combines with J gene TRBJ2-1; the D is unclear. The CDR3 loop spans 13 amino acids. In germline, CDR1 is LGHDT, CDR2 YNNKEL (reference sequence). The V and J ends lost 0 bases and 4 bases respectively, with 4 bases between them. The CDR3 sequence is CASSQEVYNEQFF. The CDR3 region has the DNA TGTGCCAGCAGCCAAGAAGTTTACAATGAGCAGTTCTTC.

Many counts were recorded for this clonotype. V usage is TRBV7-8 and J usage is TRBJ2-5; D is ambiguous. The ends were cut back, 3 bases at V and 4 bases at J, with 12 bases in the middle. CDR1 and CDR2 from the germline V gene are SGHVS and FQNEAQ. CDR3 length: 14 residues. CDR3 sequence (DNA): TGTGCCAGCAGCTTCGCCGCCTCACGAGAGACCCAGTACTTC. Residues: CASSFAASRETQYF.

This clonotype is labeled medium-sized. The gene calls are TRBV6-1 and TRBJ2-7; 8 positions match TRBD1. The germline V gene encodes CDR1 MNHNS and CDR2 SASEGT. V lost 7 bases and J lost 3; bases outside the gene matches: 11. This CDR3 region has 15 residues. In DNA, the CDR3 is TGTGCCAGCACGACACAACACAGGGGGGTCTACGAGCAGTACTTC. Its translation: CASTTQHRGVYEQYF.

This clonotype was seen many times. The chain combines TRBV3-1 with TRBJ1-1, with 9 positions matching TRBD1. CDR3 length equals 17 residues. The V segment lost 3 bases and the J segment 0 bases; nucleotides outside the gene matches: 8. CDR1 and CDR2 from the germline V gene are LGHDT and YNNKEL (reference sequence). The CDR3 DNA reads as TGTGCCAGCAGCCAGCAACAGGGGGCCGGGGTGAACACTGAAGCTTTCTTT. Its protein product is CASSQQQGAGVNTEAFF.

This clonotype has ten or more counts. The J gene is TRBJ1-3, the V gene TRBV7-9; a weak D match, TRBD1 (6 bases). With 3 bases removed from V and 4 bases from J, the gap between germline ends came to 10 bases. Germline lookup yields CDR1 SEHNR and CDR2 FQNEAQ (reference sequence). The CDR3 is made up of 14 amino acids. CDR3 protein: CASSFRQAGNTIYF. The DNA of the CDR3 is TGTGCCAGCAGCTTCCGACAGGCGGGAAACACCATATATTTT.

The chain uses TRBV12-3 or TRBV12-4 and TRBJ2-7; D could derive from TRBD1 or TRBD2 (7 bases each). Trimming left V 5 bases short and J 7 bases short, with 15 bases between. The CDR3 has 13 residues. The CDR3 spells CASSQYQGGEQYF. The CDR3 region has the DNA TGTGCCAGCAGTCAGTACCAGGGGGGGGAGCAGTACTTC.

Concerning this clonotype itself: This may be a read error, as it is one base from a much larger clone. V and J are TRBV10-1 and TRBJ2-5; 12 bases align to TRBD2. This CDR3 is built from 17 residues. Germline CDR1 WNHNN, CDR2 SYGVQD (reference sequence). The V segment lost 2 bases and the J segment 1 base; nucleotides outside the gene matches: 5. The chain's CDR3 is CASSEHGLAGFQETQYF. In DNA, the CDR3 is TGCGCCAGCAGTGAGCATGGACTAGCGGGGTTCCAAGAGACCCAGTACTTC.

The chain combines TRBV12-3 or TRBV12-4 with TRBJ2-3; D is undetermined. V was trimmed by 7 bases and J by 6 bases, leaving 8 bases between them. The CDR3 is made up of 11 amino acids. The CDR3 is CASTPRDTQYF. The CDR3 coding sequence is TGTGCCAGCACCCCGAGGGATACGCAGTATTTT.

This clonotype appeared many times. The chain couples TRBV19 to TRBJ2-7; 8 nucleotides agree with TRBD1. V dropped 5 bases and J dropped 0; count of bases not matched to a gene: 15. The CDR3 spans 18 residues. CDR1 and CDR2 from the germline V gene are LNHDA and SQIVND (reference sequence). Here the CDR3 reads CASSSQGAQIPSSYEQYF. The DNA of the CDR3 is TGTGCCAGTAGTTCGCAGGGGGCCCAGATCCCCAGCTCCTACGAGCAGTACTTC.

The V call is TRBV11-2, the J call TRBJ1-1; no clear D. Germline CDR1 SGHAT, CDR2 FQNNGV. CDR3 length equals 12 residues. V was pared by 3 bases and J by 10 bases, with 12 bases between. The CDR3 nucleotides read TGTGCCAGCAGCTTCAGCCGACGGGGAGCTTTCTTT. As protein: CASSFSRRGAFF.

This clonotype was found many times. This chain links TRBV7-9 with TRBJ2-4; 7 nucleotides align to TRBD2. The CDR3 covers 14 residues. The V and J ends lost 1 base and 6 bases, in that order; junction bases with no gene match: 3. The germline gives CDR1 SEHNR, CDR2 FQNEAQ (reference sequence). The chain's CDR3 is CASSLEPGGNIQYF. The DNA of the CDR3 is TGTGCCAGCAGCTTAGAACCGGGGGGAAACATTCAGTACTTC.

There are many counts of this clonotype. The chain joins TRBV19 to TRBJ1-1, with unresolved D. Germline V gives CDR1 LNHDA, CDR2 SQIVND (reference sequence). V lost 5 bases and J 1 base, leaving 8 bases between the germline ends. The CDR3 totals 13 residues. The CDR3 coding sequence is TGTGCCAGTAGTCCTAGGTGGAACACTGAAGCTTTCTTT. It yields the protein CASSPRWNTEAFF.

In its sample, this clonotype was seen many times. V usage is TRBV4-3 and J usage is TRBJ1-6; D gene uncertain. Deletions cut 3 bases from V and 4 bases from J, with 13 bases between. The CDR3 is 16 amino acids. The germline V gene encodes CDR1 LGHNA and CDR2 YSLEER. CDR3 residues: CASSHLNKAYNSPLHF. The CDR3 nucleotides are TGCGCCAGCAGCCATCTAAACAAGGCGTATAATTCACCCCTCCACTTT.

This clonotype was observed at least ten times. The V gene is TRBV24-1, the J gene TRBJ2-1; D tentatively reads TRBD1 or TRBD2 (7 bases each). Deletions cut 3 bases from V and 7 bases from J, with 15 bases between. CDR3 length: 15 amino acids. Per the germline V gene, CDR1 is KGHDR and CDR2 is SFDVKD. This CDR3 is CATSDIYRGGNEQFF. The CDR3 DNA reads TGTGCCACCAGTGATATTTACAGGGGAGGGAATGAGCAGTTCTTC.

This clonotype appeared many times. The rearrangement uses TRBV12-5 and TRBJ2-3, with 8 bases aligning to TRBD1. After removal of 5 bases from V and 4 bases from J, the junction contained 2 bases not matched to a gene. From germline, CDR1 is LGHNT and CDR2 FRNRAP. The CDR3 runs to 13 residues. CDR3 bases: TGTGCTAGTGGTCCGACAGGGGCAGATACGCAGTATTTT. Residues: CASGPTGADTQYF.

With respect to this clonotype: A clone one base away is much larger, so this may be a read error. This rearrangement joins TRBV4-3 to TRBJ2-4; D might be TRBD2 (6 bases). Germline values: CDR1 LGHNA, CDR2 YSLEER. The CDR3 is made up of 16 amino acids. The CDR3 DNA reads as TGCGCCAGGAGCCCCCCTAGCGACCTAGCCAAAAACATTCAGTACTTC. Translation gives CARSPPSDLAKNIQYF.

This clonotype was detected only a few times. The chain uses TRBV14 and TRBJ2-3; the D gene is possibly TRBD1 (5 bases). Germline lookup yields CDR1 SGHDN and CDR2 FVKESK. The V end was cut by 1 base, the J end by 7 bases, with 21 bases between. The CDR3 length is 17 residues. CDR3 protein: CASSQGPGGASRNTQYF. As DNA, the CDR3 is TGTGCCAGCAGCCAAGGGCCCGGTGGGGCAAGTCGAAATACGCAGTATTTT.

This clonotype was detected many times. V usage is TRBV30 and J usage is TRBJ1-5, with a weak D call TRBD1 (6 bases). Germline loops: CDR1 GTSNPN, CDR2 SVGIG (reference sequence). With 0 bases removed from V and 9 bases from J, the gap between germline ends came to 15 bases. The CDR3 contains 14 residues. CDR3 loop: CAWSVGGRSGPQHF. CDR3 coding DNA: TGTGCCTGGAGTGTCGGGGGGCGGTCTGGGCCCCAGCATTTT.

This clonotype was picked up many times. The V call is TRBV13, the J call TRBJ2-3; D gene unclear. Germline lookup yields CDR1 PRHDT and CDR2 FYEKMQ (reference sequence). The CDR3 covers 19 residues. Trimming shortened V by 2 bases and J by 0 bases, and 21 bases separated the two germline ends. CDR3 residues: CASSLKGQVPFQSTDTQYF. The DNA for the CDR3 is TGTGCCAGCAGCTTAAAAGGGCAGGTTCCCTTTCAAAGCACAGATACGCAGTATTTT. The whole variable domain, remainder taken from reference TRBV13 and TRBJ2-3, is AAGVIQSPRHLIKEKRETATLKCYPIPRHDTVYWYQQGPGQDPQFLISFYEKMQSDKGSIPDRFSAQQFSDYHSELNMSSLELGDSALYFCASSLKGQVPFQSTDTQYFGPGTRLTVL.

This rearrangement joins TRBV5-1 to TRBJ2-3; 7 positions agree with TRBD2. J gave up 2 bases and V 0 bases, and 6 bases lay outside the gene matches. Germline CDR1 reads SGHRS; CDR2 reads YFSETQ. The CDR3 covers 16 residues. Here the CDR3 DNA reads TGCGCCAGCAGCTTGGCATCCGGGGGGATCACAGATACGCAGTATTTT. Encoded protein: CASSLASGGITDTQYF.

In its sample, this clonotype was seen many times. The chain combines TRBV28 with TRBJ2-1, with D perhaps TRBD1 (6 bases). CDR3 length: 17 residues. The V end was cut by 4 bases, the J end by 2 bases, with 18 bases between. The germline V gene encodes CDR1 MDHEN and CDR2 SYDVKM. CDR3 bases: TGTGCCAGCAGTTCGCTCTCCCTACAGGGAACCTACAATGAGCAGTTCTTC. Translating gives CASSSLSLQGTYNEQFF.

This clonotype has at least ten counts. V and J are TRBV5-1 and TRBJ2-7; a weak D match, TRBD2 (6 bases). V lost 4 bases to trimming and J lost 5 bases, with 25 bases between them. The CDR3 loop spans 17 amino acids. Germline values: CDR1 SGHRS, CDR2 YFSETQ. The CDR3 bases are TGCGCCAGCAGCCTGGAGGGCCACATGTTTGGTGTAGACGAGCAGTACTTC. It is translated as CASSLEGHMFGVDEQYF.

In its sample, this clonotype was seen a few times. Written as DNA, the CDR3 is TGCGCCAGCAGTTCCGCGGACTGGGGGGGGACCCAGTACTTC. This encodes CASSSADWGGTQYF. V usage is TRBV10-2 and J usage is TRBJ2-5; 7 bases line up with TRBD2. The CDR3 covers 14 residues. Looked up from germline, CDR1 is WSHSY and CDR2 is SAAADI. Trimming at V came to 5 bases and at J to 7 bases, leaving 10 bases not matched to a gene.

CDR3 amino acids: CASSSFQSPLHF. The CDR3 DNA sequence: TGTGCCAGCAGCTCCTTTCAGTCACCCCTCCACTTT. The V and J genes are TRBV6-6 and TRBJ1-6; D not resolved. Germline CDR1 reads MNHNY; CDR2 reads SVGAGI (reference sequence). The V gene lost 6 bases and the J gene lost 10 bases, with 10 bases spanning the gap. The CDR3 runs to 12 residues.

This clonotype was seen a handful of times. The chain carries TRBV19 and TRBJ2-3; D not certain. The CDR3 spans 15 residues. Germline CDR1 reads LNHDA; CDR2 reads SQIVND (reference sequence). Trimming stripped 11 bases from V and 0 bases from J, with 18 bases between. This CDR3 reads CASTRAYLSTDTQYF. CDR3 sequence (DNA): TGTGCCTCTACCCGGGCCTACCTTAGCACAGATACGCAGTATTTT.

The chain employs TRBV20-1 and TRBJ2-3; D may be TRBD2 (5 bases). This CDR3 has 13 residues. CDR1 is DFQATT, CDR2 SNEGSKA, per germline (reference sequence). The CDR3 DNA reads as TGCGTAATCCCAAGCGGAGGCACAGATACGCAGTATTTT. This encodes CVIPSGGTDTQYF.

This clonotype occurred many times. V gene TRBV20-1 combines with J gene TRBJ2-7, with TRBD2 matching over 7 bases. The length of the CDR3 is 13 residues. Looked up from germline, CDR1 is DFQATT and CDR2 is SNEGSKA (reference sequence). The V and J ends lost 3 bases and 9 bases, in that order; junction bases with no gene match: 11. The CDR3 DNA is TGCAGTGCTAGCTCCCCTAATTGGGGGGGGCAGTACTTC. Its protein product is CSASSPNWGGQYF.

This clonotype was seen ten or more times. This chain joins TRBV19 and TRBJ1-6; D might be TRBD1 (5 bases). Per the germline V gene, CDR1 is LNHDA and CDR2 is SQIVND (reference sequence). The CDR3 has 16 amino acids. V was shortened by 3 bases and J by 6 bases, with 15 bases between the two germline ends. Written as DNA, the CDR3 is TGTGCCAGTAGTATTGACTCCTGGGGGACTAATTCACCCCTCCACTTT. Residues: CASSIDSWGTNSPLHF.

This clonotype showed up just a few times. This chain joins TRBV3-1 and TRBJ1-6; possible D gene TRBD1, 5 bases. V lost 9 bases and J 6 bases, leaving 9 bases between the germline ends. CDR1 and CDR2 from the germline V gene are LGHDT and YNNKEL (reference sequence). The CDR3 spans 12 residues. The CDR3 bases are TGTGCCAGTGGGACTCTTAATTCACCCCTCCACTTT. Translation gives CASGTLNSPLHF. Combining the CDR3 with reference TRBV3-1 and TRBJ1-6 gives the whole variable domain DTAVSQTPKYLVTQMGNDKSIKCEQNLGHDTMYWYKQDSKKFLKIMFSYNNKELIINETVPNRFSPKSPDKAHLNLHINSLELGDSAVYFCASGTLNSPLHFGNGTRLTVT.

The rearrangement joins TRBV12-3 or TRBV12-4 to TRBJ2-7, with D perhaps matching TRBD1 (5 bases). The CDR3 spans 14 residues. Trimming left V 0 bases short and J 3 bases short, with 9 bases between. CDR3 amino acids: CASSLADRYYEQYF. CDR3 nucleotides: TGTGCCAGCAGTTTAGCCGACAGATACTACGAGCAGTACTTC.

This clonotype has a count of ten or more. The chain combines TRBV25-1 with TRBJ2-7; a possible D gene is TRBD2 (6 bases). CDR1 is MGHDK and CDR2 is SYGVNS in the germline V gene. V was cut by 6 bases and J by 3 bases, with 6 bases left in between. This CDR3 is 11 amino acids long. In DNA, the CDR3 is TGTGCCAGCAGGGACTACTACGAGCAGTACTTC. It yields the protein CASRDYYEQYF.